This T cell receptor (beta chain) was identified in a study of Graves' ophthalmopathy and Graves' hyperthyroidism. Amplification from RNA transcripts yielded the TCR beta CDR3 regions. In the first round, RT-PCR was carried out with HTBI primers, and a multiplex PCR formed the second round. From the multiplex PCR reads, TCRdb called clonotypes with MiXCR, one entry per CDR3 protein. The table shows over a million distinct CDR3 sequences, with about two fifths occurring only once. This CDR3 has 15 residues. Per germline, CDR1 DFQATT and CDR2 SNEGSKA (reference sequence). J lost 5 bases, V lost 5 bases, and 9 bases had no gene match.

The chain links TRBV20-1 to TRBJ1-1; 12 bases are a match to TRBD1. The TCR comes from an adult man with Graves' hyperthyroidism. Material for sequencing was peripheral blood or thyroid tissue (not recorded which). In DNA, the CDR3 is TGCAGTGCTCAAGGATCGGGACAGGGGGCGACTGAAGCTTTCTTT. This codes for CSAQGSGQGATEAFF.